This entry features one TCR beta chain sequence. Via MiXCR, TCRdb re-called the 5' RACE reads, giving one row per CDR3 protein. There are tens of thousands of distinct CDR3 sequences in the sample; roughly 17% occur only once, and 4% to 5% lies in the top ten. This entry is derived from a study of T cells of healthy individuals. CDR3 length: 15 amino acids. The germline V gene encodes CDR1 SGHRS and CDR2 YFSETQ. V was shortened by 0 bases and J by 0 bases, with 7 bases between the two germline ends. V usage is TRBV5-1 and J usage is TRBJ1-5; tentative D call: TRBD1 (5 bases). This clonotype originated in a human donor in good health. The chain's CDR3 is CASSLEGPSNQPQHF. CDR3 coding DNA: TGCGCCAGCAGCTTGGAGGGGCCTAGCAATCAGCCCCAGCATTTT.